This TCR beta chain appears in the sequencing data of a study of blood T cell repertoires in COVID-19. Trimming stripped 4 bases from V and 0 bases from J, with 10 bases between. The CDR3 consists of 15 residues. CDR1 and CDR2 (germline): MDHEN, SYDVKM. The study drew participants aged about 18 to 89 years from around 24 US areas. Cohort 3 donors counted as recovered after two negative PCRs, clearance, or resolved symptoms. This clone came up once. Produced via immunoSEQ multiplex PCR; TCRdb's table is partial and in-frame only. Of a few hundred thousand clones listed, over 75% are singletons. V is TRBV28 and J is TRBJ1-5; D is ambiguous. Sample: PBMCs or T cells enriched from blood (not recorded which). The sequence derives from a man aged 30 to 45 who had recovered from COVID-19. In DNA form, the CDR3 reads TGTGCCAGCAGTTCTCAGGATTATAGCAATCAGCCCCAGCATTTT. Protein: CASSSQDYSNQPQHF. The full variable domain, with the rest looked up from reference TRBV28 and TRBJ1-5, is DVKVTQSSRYLVKRTGEKVFLECVQDMDHENMFWYRQDPGLGLRLIYFSYDVKMKEKGDIPEGYSVSREKKERFSLILESASTNQTSMYLCASSSQDYSNQPQHFGDGTRLSIL.